These T cell receptor beta chains were read from a single sample in a study of T cells in Graves' hyperthyroidism and ophthalmopathy. Each CDR3 protein gets one entry after TCRdb re-called the multiplex PCR reads with MiXCR. This sample yields about 640,000 distinct CDR3 sequences, of which approximately 15% are seen a single time; under 15% belongs to the top ten. The sequencing sample was made of blood. The source is a woman between 50 and 59 years old with Graves' ophthalmopathy. Each CDR3 is given with its conserved first and last residue.

CDR3 length	V gene	CDR3 protein
16	TRBV6-5	CASSYSSGERENIQYF
14	TRBV18	CASSPTGANEKLFF
15	TRBV5-1	CASSSQTSSTYEQYF
14	TRBV20-1	CSASGGADTGELFF
20	TRBV14	CASSQDKVGTSGRRGNEQFF
15	TRBV30	CAWSDRDRLIYGYTF
16	TRBV25-1	CASSPGGALRAGELFF
15	TRBV7-8	CATRVGGVNSYEQYF
15	TRBV11-2	CASSHPDRDDTEAFF
17	TRBV20-1	CSARDSRSSWSNTEAFF
14	TRBV28	CASSLEGSYYGYTF
15	TRBV4-2	CASSQSDRDRAFYTF
15	TRBV12-3/TRBV12-4	CASSPGDSENTEAFF
14	TRBV4-3	CASSRSSRAGELFF
14	TRBV5-6	CASSLIDRSYEQYF
14	TRBV6-2/TRBV6-3	CASRGQETKNIQYF
18	TRBV28	CASRLSPTAGRSYYGYTF
15	TRBV7-3	CASSLAGGPTDEQFF
17	TRBV28	CASSLSPGHDSYNEQFF